This TCR beta chain was captured in a study of T cells in Graves' hyperthyroidism and ophthalmopathy. Study-wide context: At initial diagnosis, before any treatment had begun, peripheral blood was obtained. General study points: Most thyroid clonotypes with frequency above 0.001 were detected in blood.

Based on clinical symptoms, serum thyroxine and TRAb, thyroid ultrasound and orbital computed tomography, diagnoses were reached. Fresh peripheral blood, 10 ml, was the source of the PBMCs. Trimming removed 3 bases from V and 9 bases from J; junction bases left unmatched: 7. In germline, CDR1 is ENHRY, CDR2 SYGVKD. This CDR3 has 15 amino acids. This clonotype was counted at least ten times. Its antigen remains unknown. TCR beta CDR3 regions were amplified from RNA. TCR CDR3 regions were first amplified by RT-PCR with HTBI primers. TCRdb analysed the multiplex PCR reads with MiXCR anew, one entry per CDR3 protein. The table records about 380,000 distinct CDR3 sequences, 13% of them present only once.

This receptor was identified in a man aged 25 to 45 with Graves' hyperthyroidism that later progressed to Graves' ophthalmopathy. The chain combines TRBV10-3 with TRBJ2-1, with 11 bases aligning to TRBD2. Sequencing was performed on blood. The CDR3 region is CAISEVAGGPIEQFF. The CDR3 nucleotides are TGTGCCATCAGTGAAGTAGCGGGGGGGCCTATTGAGCAGTTCTTC.